The sequence of this T cell receptor (beta chain) was determined in a study of graft-versus-host responses after intestinal transplantation. Study overall: Every one of the recipients received anti-thymocyte globulin induction and afterwards took tacrolimus and steroids for around three years.

The protocol was immunoSEQ multiplex PCR, while the TCRdb copy is restricted to in-frame clones and leaves out a portion. The data show around 100,000 clones, 85% to 95% seen once. A word on this clone: Antigen specificity is unknown.

From germline, CDR1 is SGHDT and CDR2 YYEEEE. CDR3 length: 16 residues. J gave up 4 bases and V 2 bases, and 10 bases lay outside the gene matches. This TCR was sampled from a human donor who was the organ donor for an intestinal transplant. The input for sequencing was unstimulated CD8+ T cells sorted from spleen or lymph node cells, taken before transplant. This rearrangement joins TRBV5-6 to TRBJ2-3; 7 nucleotides match TRBD1. The CDR3 here is CASSFVRDSFPDTQYF. CDR3 DNA sequence: TGTGCCAGCAGCTTCGTACGGGACAGCTTTCCAGATACGCAGTATTTT.